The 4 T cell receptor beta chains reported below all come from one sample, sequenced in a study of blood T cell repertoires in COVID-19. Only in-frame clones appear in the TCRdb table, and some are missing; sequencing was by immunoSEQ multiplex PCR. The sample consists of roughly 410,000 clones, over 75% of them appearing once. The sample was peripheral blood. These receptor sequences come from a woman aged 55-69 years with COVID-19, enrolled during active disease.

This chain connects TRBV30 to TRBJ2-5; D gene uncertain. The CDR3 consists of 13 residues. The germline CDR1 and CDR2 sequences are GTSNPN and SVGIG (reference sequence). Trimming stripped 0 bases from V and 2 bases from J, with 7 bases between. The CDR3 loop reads CAWSVVSQETQYF. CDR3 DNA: TGTGCCTGGAGTGTTGTTAGTCAAGAGACCCAGTACTTC.

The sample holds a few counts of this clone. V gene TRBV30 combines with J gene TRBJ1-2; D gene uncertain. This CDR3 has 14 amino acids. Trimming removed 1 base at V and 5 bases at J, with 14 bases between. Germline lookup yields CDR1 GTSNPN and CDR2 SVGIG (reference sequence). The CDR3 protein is CAWSGSPERYGYTF. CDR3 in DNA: TGTGCCTGGAGTGGGTCCCCAGAGCGGTATGGCTACACCTTC.

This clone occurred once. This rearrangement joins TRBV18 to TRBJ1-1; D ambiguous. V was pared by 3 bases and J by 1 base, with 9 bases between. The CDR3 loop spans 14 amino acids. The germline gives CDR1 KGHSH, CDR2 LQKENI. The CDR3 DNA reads TGTGCCAGCTCACCTAACACTAAGAACACTGAAGCTTTCTTT. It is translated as CASSPNTKNTEAFF.

CDR3 residues: CATSEGTGTPNQPQHF. CDR3 in DNA: TGTGCCACCAGTGAGGGTACCGGGACACCTAATCAGCCCCAGCATTTT. This rearrangement joins TRBV24-1 to TRBJ1-5; tentative D call: TRBD1 (6 bases). Germline V gene data show CDR1 as KGHDR and CDR2 as SFDVKD. CDR3 size: 16 residues. Trimming pared 4 bases from V and 4 bases from J, leaving 16 bases between.